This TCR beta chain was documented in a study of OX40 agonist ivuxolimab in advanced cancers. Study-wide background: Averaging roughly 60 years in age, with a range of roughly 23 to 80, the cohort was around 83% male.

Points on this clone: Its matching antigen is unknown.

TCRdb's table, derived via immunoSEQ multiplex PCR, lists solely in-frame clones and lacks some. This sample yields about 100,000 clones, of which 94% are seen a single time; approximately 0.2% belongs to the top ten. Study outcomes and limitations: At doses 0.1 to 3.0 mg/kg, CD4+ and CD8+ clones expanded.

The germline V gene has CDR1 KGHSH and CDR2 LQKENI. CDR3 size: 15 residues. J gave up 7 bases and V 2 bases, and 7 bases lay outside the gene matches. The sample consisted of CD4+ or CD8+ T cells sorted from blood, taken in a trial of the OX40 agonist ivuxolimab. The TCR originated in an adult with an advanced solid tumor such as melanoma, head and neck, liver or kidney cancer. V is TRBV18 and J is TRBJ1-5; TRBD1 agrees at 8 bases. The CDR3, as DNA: TGTGCCAGCTCACCAGGAGACAGGGGCGAACAGCCCCAGCATTTT. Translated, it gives CASSPGDRGEQPQHF. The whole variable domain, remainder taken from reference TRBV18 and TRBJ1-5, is NAGVMQNPRHLVRRRGQEARLRCSPMKGHSHVYWYRQLPEEGLKFMVYLQKENIIDESGMPKERFSAEFPKEGPSILRIQQVVRGDSAAYFCASSPGDRGEQPQHFGDGTRLSIL.